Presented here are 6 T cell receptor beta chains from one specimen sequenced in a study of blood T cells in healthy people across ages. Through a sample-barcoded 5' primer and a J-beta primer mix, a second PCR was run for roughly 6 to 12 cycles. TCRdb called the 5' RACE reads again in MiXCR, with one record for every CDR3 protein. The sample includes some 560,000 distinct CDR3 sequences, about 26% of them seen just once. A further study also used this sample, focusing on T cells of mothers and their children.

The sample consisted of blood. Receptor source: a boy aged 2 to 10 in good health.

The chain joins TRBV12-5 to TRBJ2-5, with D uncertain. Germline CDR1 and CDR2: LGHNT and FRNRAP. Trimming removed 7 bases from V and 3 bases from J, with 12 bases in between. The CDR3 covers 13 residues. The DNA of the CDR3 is TGTGCTAGTGCCAAAAGTGGTGAAGAGACCCAGTACTTC. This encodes CASAKSGEETQYF.

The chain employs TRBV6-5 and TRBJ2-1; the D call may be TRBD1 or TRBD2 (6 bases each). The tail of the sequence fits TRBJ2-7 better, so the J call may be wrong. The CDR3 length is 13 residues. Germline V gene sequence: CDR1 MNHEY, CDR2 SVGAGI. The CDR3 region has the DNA TGTGCCAGCAGTTTTCCGGGGGCTGGGGAGCAGTACTTC. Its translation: CASSFPGAGEQYF.

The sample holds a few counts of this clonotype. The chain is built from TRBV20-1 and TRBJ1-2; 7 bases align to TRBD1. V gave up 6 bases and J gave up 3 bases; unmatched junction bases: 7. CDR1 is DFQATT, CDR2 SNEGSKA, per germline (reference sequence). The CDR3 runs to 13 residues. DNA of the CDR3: TGCAGTGCCACCACCGACAGGGACTATGGCTACACCTTC. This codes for CSATTDRDYGYTF.

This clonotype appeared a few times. The chain's CDR3 is CASSLIAGGPGEQFF. The CDR3 coding sequence is TGTGCCAGCAGTTTAATAGCGGGAGGGCCAGGTGAGCAGTTCTTC. This chain uses TRBV12-3 or TRBV12-4 with TRBJ2-1; 11 nucleotides line up with TRBD2. CDR3 length: 15 amino acids. With 2 bases clipped from V and 9 bases from J, the junction kept 6 bases outside the gene matches.

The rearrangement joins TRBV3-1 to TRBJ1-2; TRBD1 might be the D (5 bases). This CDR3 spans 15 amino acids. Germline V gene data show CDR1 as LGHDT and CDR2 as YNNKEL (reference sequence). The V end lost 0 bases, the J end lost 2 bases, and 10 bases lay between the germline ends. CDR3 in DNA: TGTGCCAGCAGCCAAGATGATCGGGGGAACTATGGCTACACCTTC. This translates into CASSQDDRGNYGYTF.

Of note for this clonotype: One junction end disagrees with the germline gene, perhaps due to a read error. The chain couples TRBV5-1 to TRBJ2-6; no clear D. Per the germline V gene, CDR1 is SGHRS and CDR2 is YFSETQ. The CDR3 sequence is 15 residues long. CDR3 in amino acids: CASGFPRTGANVLTF. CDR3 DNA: TGCGCCAGCGGCTTCCCGAGGACTGGGGCCAACGTCCTGACTTTC.